A single sample is the source of the 8 T cell receptor beta chains below, sequenced in a study of T cells in Graves' hyperthyroidism and ophthalmopathy. RNA transcripts were the template for amplifying TCR beta CDR3 regions. HTBI primers were the set used in a first-round RT-PCR of the TCR CDR3. Each CDR3 protein gets one entry after TCRdb re-called the multiplex PCR reads with MiXCR. The sample includes about 760,000 distinct CDR3 sequences, 35% of them seen just once. Material: blood. These receptors all stem from a woman aged 40-49 years with Graves' hyperthyroidism.

V usage is TRBV2 and J usage is TRBJ2-3, with 7 positions matching TRBD1. Looked up from germline, CDR1 is SNHLY and CDR2 is FYNNEI. The CDR3 length is 15 residues. Trimming at V came to 6 bases and at J to 1 base, leaving 7 bases not matched to a gene. CDR3 sequence (DNA): TGTGCCAGCAGCCAACAGGGGTCAGGCACAGATACGCAGTATTTT. It specifies CASSQQGSGTDTQYF.

A few counts support this clonotype. The chain joins TRBV19 to TRBJ1-1; no firm D call. Germline lookup yields CDR1 LNHDA and CDR2 SQIVND (reference sequence). Trimming took off 3 bases at V and 1 base at J, with 9 bases between the two ends. This CDR3 has 14 residues. The chain's CDR3 is CASSMGSANTEAFF. CDR3 sequence (DNA): TGTGCCAGTAGTATGGGGTCCGCGAACACTGAAGCTTTCTTT.

V gene TRBV19 combines with J gene TRBJ2-7; D might be TRBD1 (6 bases). Germline CDR1 and CDR2: LNHDA and SQIVND (reference sequence). This CDR3 spans 16 amino acids. V was clipped by 6 bases and J by 4 bases, with 22 bases between them. CDR3 sequence (DNA): TGTGCCAGTAGACCCGGTTTCAGGGGCCCCGATTACGAGCAGTACTTC. Translated: CASRPGFRGPDYEQYF.

This clonotype has a handful of counts. A much more abundant neighbour one base away suggests this may be a read error. The rearrangement joins TRBV19 to TRBJ2-2; 10 bases match TRBD2. Trimming at V came to 4 bases and at J to 4 bases, leaving 0 bases not matched to a gene. Germline CDR1 and CDR2: LNHDA and SQIVND (reference sequence). The CDR3 runs 14 residues. In DNA form, the CDR3 reads TGTGCCAGTAGTACTAGCGGGGGCACCGGGGAGCTGTTTTTT. It specifies CASSTSGGTGELFF.

There are many counts of this clonotype. This chain uses TRBV5-1 with TRBJ2-7; 9 bases fit TRBD1. CDR1 is SGHRS, CDR2 YFSETQ, per germline. Trimming removed 3 bases from V and 6 bases from J; junction bases left unmatched: 4. This CDR3 region has 13 residues. The CDR3 DNA is TGCGCCAGCAGCTCCAGGACAGGGGTCGAGCAGTACTTC. It encodes CASSSRTGVEQYF. Variable domain in full (rest from reference TRBV5-1 and TRBJ2-7): KAGVTQTPRYLIKTRGQQVTLSCSPISGHRSVSWYQQTPGQGLQFLFEYFSETQRNKGNFPGRFSGRQFSNSRSEMNVSTLELGDSALYLCASSSRTGVEQYFGPGTRLTVT.

Ten or more counts support this clonotype. The chain combines TRBV19 with TRBJ1-2; D ambiguous. The V gene's germline CDR1 is LNHDA and CDR2 SQIVND (reference sequence). The CDR3 consists of 12 residues. V lost 6 bases to trimming and J lost 2 bases, with 7 bases between them. The CDR3 DNA follows: TGTGCCAGTAGGGGTTTCAACTATGGCTACACCTTC. This gives the protein CASRGFNYGYTF.

This chain connects TRBV29-1 to TRBJ2-7, with 9 bases aligning to TRBD1. The junction had 7 bases not matched to a gene; V was cut back by 6 bases and J by 4 bases. Germline V gene lookup returns CDR1 SQVTM and CDR2 ANQGSEA. The CDR3 is 13 residues long. The CDR3 sequence: CSVNRGRGYEQYF. The CDR3 nucleotides read TGCAGCGTGAACAGGGGGCGAGGTTACGAGCAGTACTTC.

The genes are TRBV6-5 and TRBJ2-5, with TRBD1 matching 7 bases. CDR1 is MNHEY, CDR2 SVGAGI, per germline. The CDR3 consists of 15 residues. V gave up 4 bases and J gave up 2 bases; unmatched junction bases: 7. The CDR3 here is CASSSKGTAQETQYF. The DNA for the CDR3 is TGTGCCAGCAGTTCCAAAGGGACAGCACAAGAGACCCAGTACTTC.